The 10 T cell receptor beta chains below all came from one sample that was sequenced in a study of shared clonotypes between healthy human individuals. This table comes from immunoSEQ multiplex PCR, and its TCRdb copy is limited to in-frame clones, with some not included. The sample includes some 900,000 clones, 70% to 85% seen only once; the top ten take about 1.5%. The sequencing sample was made of memory CD4+ T cells sorted from blood. The subset was: CD45RA-negative fraction. These receptors were collected from a man aged 18 to 29 in good health.

The CDR3 reads CASSQATSVVNEQFF. CDR3 coding DNA: TGCGCCAGCAGCCAAGCGACTAGCGTAGTCAATGAGCAGTTCTTC. The chain couples TRBV4-1 to TRBJ2-1; TRBD2 matches 8 bases. V was clipped by 1 base and J by 6 bases; unmatched bases: 5. The CDR3 has 15 residues. Germline V CDR1 and CDR2: MGHRA, YSYEKL.

The chain links TRBV2 to TRBJ1-5; D is perhaps TRBD1 (6 bases). V gave up 7 bases and J gave up 2 bases, with 15 bases separating them. Germline assignment: CDR1 SNHLY and CDR2 FYNNEI. This CDR3 region has 15 residues. This CDR3 is CASKGGKAGNQPQHF. The CDR3, as DNA: TGTGCCAGCAAGGGGGGCAAGGCGGGCAATCAGCCCCAGCATTTT.

The table lists this clone with a few counts. Additional DNA sequences in this sample encode the identical CDR3. The J gene is TRBJ1-1, the V gene TRBV5-1; 8 bases agree with TRBD1. The junction had 9 bases not matched to a gene; V was cut back by 4 bases and J by 4 bases. Germline CDR1 and CDR2: SGHRS and YFSETQ. The CDR3 covers 15 residues. CDR3 nucleotide sequence: TGCGCCAGCAGCGTGCAACAGGGGGGAGGCACTGAAGCTTTCTTT. It is translated as CASSVQQGGGTEAFF.

The chain joins TRBV11-3 to TRBJ1-1; perhaps TRBD1 as D (6 bases). CDR1 and CDR2 from the germline V gene are SGHNT and YENEEA. V lost 5 bases and J 3 bases, leaving 10 bases between the germline ends. The CDR3 totals 13 residues. CDR3 sequence: CASSGQGYTEAFF. CDR3 DNA sequence: TGTGCCAGCAGCGGGCAGGGGTACACTGAAGCTTTCTTT.

V gene TRBV6-6 combines with J gene TRBJ2-3, with TRBD1 identical over 12 bases. The CDR3 runs to 15 residues. Germline loops: CDR1 MNHNY, CDR2 SVGAGI (reference sequence). Germline trimming cut 2 bases from V and 6 bases from J; bases unmatched to any gene: 3. The CDR3 DNA reads TGTGCCAGCAGTTACCTGGGACAGGGGGCTGATACGCAGTATTTT. Amino acid sequence: CASSYLGQGADTQYF.

The rearrangement uses TRBV7-2 and TRBJ2-1; 10 bases are a match to TRBD2. Trimming cost V 4 bases and J 3 bases; bases outside gene matches: 6. This CDR3 has 16 residues. In germline, CDR1 is SGHTA, CDR2 FQGNSA. CDR3 loop: CASSSTGLAVYNEQFF. The CDR3 DNA reads TGTGCCAGCAGCTCAACCGGACTAGCGGTCTACAATGAGCAGTTCTTC.

V is TRBV4-2 and J is TRBJ2-7, with 12 bases that match TRBD2. Germline loops: CDR1 LGHNA, CDR2 YNFKEQ. V trimming: 4 bases; J trimming: 2 bases; junction bases outside the gene matches: 9. This CDR3 spans 17 amino acids. Here the CDR3 reads CASSPSRLAGDTYEQYF. CDR3 DNA: TGTGCCAGCAGCCCGTCCCGACTAGCGGGGGACACCTACGAGCAGTACTTC.

The chain carries TRBV7-8 and TRBJ2-3; tentative D call: TRBD2 (7 bases). The CDR3 has 16 residues. V dropped 1 base and J dropped 2 bases, with 13 bases sitting between them. CDR1 is SGHVS, CDR2 FQNEAQ, per germline. The CDR3 region has the DNA TGTGCCAGCAGCTTAGAAGGGGGGGGCCTCACAGATACGCAGTATTTT. Its translation: CASSLEGGGLTDTQYF.

The rearrangement joins TRBV13 to TRBJ2-3; 13 bases are a match to TRBD2. Germline assignment: CDR1 PRHDT and CDR2 FYEKMQ (reference sequence). The CDR3 totals 16 residues. Trimming removed 5 bases from V and 5 bases from J; junction bases left unmatched: 7. CDR3: CASSPRLAGGVDTQYF. CDR3 bases: TGTGCCAGCAGCCCTCGACTAGCGGGAGGTGTAGATACGCAGTATTTT.

CDR3: CASSLTGPPDTQYF. The CDR3 nucleotides are TGTGCCAGCAGCCTGACCGGGCCGCCAGATACGCAGTATTTT. The V and J genes are TRBV4-2 and TRBJ2-3, with D uncertain. This CDR3 region has 14 residues. Germline V gene sequence: CDR1 LGHNA, CDR2 YNFKEQ. Trimming removed 4 bases at V and 4 bases at J, with 12 bases between.